A selection of T cell receptor beta chains follows, all from one sample in a study of T cells in Graves' hyperthyroidism and ophthalmopathy. One entry per CDR3 protein results from TCRdb running MiXCR on the multiplex PCR reads. The data show some 300,000 distinct CDR3 sequences, about an eighth seen once. The sequencing input was blood. The receptor set was obtained from a woman aged 25 to 39 with Graves' hyperthyroidism that later progressed to Graves' ophthalmopathy. Each CDR3 is given with its conserved first and last residue. The D gene is left open where the match is weak. Clone size, where shown, is once, few, many, or a class for clones that have expanded.

TRBJ2-3 | many | TRBV3-1 | - | CASSQRDQDTQYF | TGTGCCAGCAGCCAGCGGGACCAGGATACGCAGTATTTT
TRBJ2-1 | - | TRBV4-3 | - | CASSYFRGPGNEQFF | TGCGCCAGCAGCTACTTCCGGGGGCCTGGGAATGAGCAGTTCTTC
TRBJ2-5 | many | TRBV12-5 | - | CASGLVARTQETQYF | TGTGCTAGTGGTTTGGTAGCCAGGACTCAAGAGACCCAGTACTTC
TRBJ1-2 | many | TRBV20-1 | TRBD1 | CSARAVGQGDYGYTF | TGCAGTGCTAGAGCCGTCGGACAGGGGGACTATGGCTACACCTTC
TRBJ2-1 | few | TRBV7-9 | TRBD2 | CASSSTSGGGEQFF | TGTGCCAGCAGCTCAACTAGCGGGGGGGGAGAGCAGTTCTTC
TRBJ2-2 | many | TRBV7-6 | TRBD2 | CASSLGTSTTAGELFF | TGTGCCAGCAGCTTAGGGACTAGCACTACTGCCGGGGAGCTGTTTTTT
TRBJ2-7 | many | TRBV7-2 | TRBD2 | CASSQGLAFSYEQYF | TGTGCCAGCAGCCAGGGACTAGCGTTTTCCTACGAGCAGTACTTC
TRBJ2-7 | - | TRBV7-2 | - | CASSRGPGTELSAQYF | TGTGCCAGCAGCCGTGGTCCCGGGACGGAACTCTCGGCGCAGTACTTC
TRBJ2-5 | many | TRBV7-3 | TRBD2 | CASSAGTSGRLSEETQYF | TGTGCCAGCAGCGCCGGGACTAGCGGGAGGTTATCGGAAGAGACCCAGTACTTC
TRBJ1-4 | few | TRBV4-3 | - | CASSQGGTNYVELFF | TGCGCCAGCAGCCAAGGTGGGACAAACTACGTTGAACTGTTTTTT
TRBJ2-7 | many | TRBV7-2 | TRBD2 | CASRRGGDYEQYF | TGTGCCAGCAGACGGGGGGGAGATTACGAGCAGTACTTC
TRBJ2-5 | many | TRBV7-3 | - | CASSLSNNQETQYF | TGTGCCAGCAGCTTGTCAAACAACCAAGAGACCCAGTACTTC
TRBJ2-1 | few | TRBV27 | - | CASSSGYSYNEQFF | TGTGCCAGCAGCTCAGGTTACTCCTACAATGAGCAGTTCTTC
TRBJ2-4 | many | TRBV7-2 | - | CASSLGFDKNIQYF | TGTGCCAGCAGCTTAGGGTTTGACAAAAACATTCAGTACTTC
TRBJ2-5 | many | TRBV18 | - | CASSLGLTVRQETQYF | TGTGCCAGCTCACTGGGTTTGACTGTACGCCAAGAGACCCAGTACTTC
TRBJ2-2 | many | TRBV5-1 | - | CASSLAVSSVGGELFF | TGCGCCAGCAGCTTGGCCGTTTCTTCCGTTGGCGGGGAGCTGTTTTTT
TRBJ2-1 | - | TRBV19 | TRBD1 | CASSPGTEPDEQFF | TGTGCCAGTAGTCCCGGGACAGAACCAGATGAGCAGTTCTTC
TRBJ1-5 | many | TRBV5-5 | - | CASSPRGPSNQPQHF | TGTGCCAGCAGCCCCCGGGGCCCTAGCAATCAGCCCCAGCATTTT
TRBJ1-5 | - | TRBV5-6 | TRBD1 | CASSQGAVNQPQHF | TGTGCCAGCAGCCAGGGGGCAGTTAATCAGCCCCAGCATTTT
TRBJ1-1 | many | TRBV20-1 | - | CSARDEGLGTEAFF | TGCAGTGCTAGAGATGAGGGTTTAGGCACTGAAGCTTTCTTT
TRBJ2-2 | few | TRBV7-3 | TRBD1 | CASSLSPGQGDLGELFF | TGTGCCAGCAGCTTGAGTCCGGGACAGGGGGACCTCGGGGAGCTGTTTTTT
TRBJ2-7 | many | TRBV6-5 | - | CASSYDYWRTGEQYF | TGTGCCAGCAGTTACGACTATTGGAGGACGGGGGAGCAGTACTTC
TRBJ2-1 | few | TRBV4-2 | - | CASSPIPSSYNEQFF | TGTGCCAGCAGCCCGATACCAAGCTCCTACAATGAGCAGTTCTTC
TRBJ1-4 | few | TRBV4-1 | TRBD1 | CASSHGTGGEKLFF | TGCGCCAGCAGCCACGGTACAGGGGGTGAAAAACTGTTTTTT
TRBJ2-3 | many | TRBV2 | TRBD1 | CASGTDRPYF | TGTGCCAGCGGGACAGACCGCCCGTATTTT